The next 15 T cell receptor beta chains were all read from a single sample in a study of CD8+CD57+ T cells in acquired aplastic anemia. The study profiled TCR beta VDJ and CDR3 using genomic DNA as template. A single record per CDR3 protein comes from TCRdb applying MiXCR to the reads. The profile covers some 200,000 distinct CDR3 sequences, with 30% to 35% appearing a single time and roughly 1.1% taken by the ten largest. The sequencing input was sorted CD4+, CD8+, or CD8+CD57+ T cells (not recorded which) from PBMCs. The receptor source for this set is a human donor in good health, serving as a control.

This clonotype has ten or more counts. The chain carries TRBV2 and TRBJ2-7, with TRBD1 matching over 8 bases. Germline CDR1 reads SNHLY; CDR2 reads FYNNEI. The CDR3 runs 12 residues. The V gene end was trimmed by 6 bases and the J gene end by 6 bases; junction bases not matched to a gene: 4. CDR3 sequence: CASRGQVGEQYF. CDR3 in DNA: TGTGCCAGCAGGGGACAGGTGGGCGAGCAGTACTTC.

The chain recombines TRBV3-1 with TRBJ1-4; 9 nucleotides line up with TRBD1. CDR3 length: 12 amino acids. The germline V gene has CDR1 LGHDT and CDR2 YNNKEL (reference sequence). With 1 base clipped from V and 13 bases from J, the junction kept 1 base outside the gene matches. CDR3 nucleotides: TGTGCCAGCAGCCAAGGGGACAGGGCACTGTTTTTT. It yields the protein CASSQGDRALFF.

In its sample, this clonotype was seen a few times. The chain links TRBV29-1 to TRBJ1-2; no firm D call. The V end lost 4 bases, the J end lost 2 bases, and 11 bases lay between the germline ends. CDR1 SQVTM and CDR2 ANQGSEA come from the germline V gene. The CDR3 contains 13 residues. CDR3 sequence (DNA): TGCAGCGTTGGAGCAGGAATCAACTATGGCTACACCTTC. Its protein product is CSVGAGINYGYTF.

The rearrangement uses TRBV7-3 and TRBJ2-7; the D gene is possibly TRBD2 (5 bases). The germline V and J ends were trimmed by 3 bases and 2 bases, with 11 bases remaining between them. This CDR3 is built from 14 residues. Germline V gene lookup returns CDR1 SGHTA and CDR2 FQGTGA. The CDR3 protein is CASSLRGNPYEQYF. The CDR3 nucleotides are TGTGCCAGCAGCTTGAGAGGGAATCCCTACGAGCAGTACTTC.

This clonotype occurred a few times. The genes are TRBV30 and TRBJ2-7; a possible D gene is TRBD2 (6 bases). Germline CDR1 reads GTSNPN; CDR2 reads SVGIG (reference sequence). The ends were cut back, 3 bases at V and 3 bases at J, with 12 bases in the middle. The CDR3 length is 13 residues. DNA of the CDR3: TGTGCCTGGAGCCGGGACTTACTCTACGAGCAGTACTTC. The encoded protein is CAWSRDLLYEQYF.

This clonotype has at least ten counts. This chain connects TRBV4-1 to TRBJ1-2, with D possibly being TRBD1 (6 bases). The germline V and J ends were trimmed by 2 bases and 6 bases, with 13 bases remaining between them. This CDR3 spans 14 amino acids. Germline CDR1 MGHRA, CDR2 YSYEKL. CDR3 loop: CASSQLDSFNGYTF. The CDR3 bases are TGCGCCAGCAGCCAATTGGACAGTTTTAATGGCTACACCTTC.

The V gene is TRBV29-1, the J gene TRBJ1-2; 7 bases agree with TRBD1. CDR1 SQVTM and CDR2 ANQGSEA come from the germline V gene. With V trimmed by 6 bases and J by 5 bases, 6 bases remained unmatched. The CDR3 is 12 residues long. As DNA, the CDR3 is TGCAGCGTGGAGACAGGGTCATATGGCTACACCTTC. Translating gives CSVETGSYGYTF.

In the case of this clonotype: A much larger clone lies a single base off, so this may be a read error. The chain couples TRBV9 to TRBJ2-7; perhaps D is TRBD1 or TRBD2 (5 bases each). Germline CDR1 and CDR2: SGDLS and YYNGEE. Deletions cut 4 bases from V and 0 bases from J, with 14 bases between. The CDR3 has 15 amino acids. In nucleotides, the CDR3 is TGTGCCAGCAGCCGAACCGGGACGGCCTCCTACGAGCAGTACTTC. Its protein is CASSRTGTASYEQYF.

This clonotype showed up many times. V and J are TRBV5-1 and TRBJ1-4, with D possibly being TRBD1 (5 bases). The germline V gene has CDR1 SGHRS and CDR2 YFSETQ. CDR3 length: 13 residues. Trimming removed 5 bases at V and 3 bases at J, with 8 bases between. The CDR3 loop reads CASRGPSNEKLFF. The CDR3 region has the DNA TGCGCCAGCAGGGGACCGTCTAATGAAAAACTGTTTTTT.

To note about this clonotype: A much more abundant neighbour one base away suggests this may be a read error. J is TRBJ2-7 and V is TRBV18; D not certain. V gave up 6 bases and J gave up 6 bases, with 9 bases separating them. CDR1 and CDR2 (germline): KGHSH, LQKENI. This CDR3 spans 11 amino acids. The DNA of the CDR3 is TGTGCCAGCTCCAATTCCCTCGAGCAGTACTTC. Protein product: CASSNSLEQYF. Variable domain in full (rest from reference TRBV18 and TRBJ2-7): NAGVMQNPRHLVRRRGQEARLRCSPMKGHSHVYWYRQLPEEGLKFMVYLQKENIIDESGMPKERFSAEFPKEGPSILRIQQVVRGDSAAYFCASSNSLEQYFGPGTRLTVT.

The genes are TRBV5-5 and TRBJ1-6; D is undetermined. Germline V gene lookup returns CDR1 SGHKS and CDR2 YYEKEE (reference sequence). The CDR3 runs to 16 residues. Trimming shortened V by 0 bases and J by 0 bases, and 7 bases separated the two germline ends. The CDR3 bases are TGTGCCAGCAGCTTGGGGATCAGCTCCTATAATTCACCCCTCCACTTT. Protein sequence: CASSLGISSYNSPLHF.

V and J are TRBV29-1 and TRBJ2-7; D gene ambiguous. Trimming took off 4 bases at V and 1 base at J, with 14 bases between the two ends. In germline, CDR1 is SQVTM, CDR2 ANQGSEA. The CDR3 runs to 14 residues. CDR3: CSVAVASGSYEQYF. The CDR3 DNA is TGCAGCGTTGCCGTGGCCTCCGGATCCTACGAGCAGTACTTC.

The CDR3 here is CASSFGGGCYTF. CDR3 nucleotide sequence: TGTGCCAGCAGTTTTGGGGGGGGATGCTACACCTTC. V and J are TRBV2 and TRBJ1-2, with a possible D match to TRBD1 (5 bases). The CDR3 sequence is 12 residues long. Trimming removed 5 bases at V and 9 bases at J, with 13 bases between. Germline CDR1 SNHLY, CDR2 FYNNEI.

This clonotype was recorded a few times. The chain uses TRBV10-3 and TRBJ1-2; D is uncertain. The CDR3 is made up of 13 amino acids. Germline V gene sequence: CDR1 ENHRY, CDR2 SYGVKD. The germline V and J ends were trimmed by 10 bases and 1 base, with 13 bases remaining between them. CDR3 bases: TGTGCCAACCAGGACTCCCTTAACTATGGCTACACCTTC. Its protein is CANQDSLNYGYTF.

This clonotype was recorded at least ten times. The J gene is TRBJ2-7, the V gene TRBV24-1, with TRBD2 matching 10 bases. The germline V gene has CDR1 KGHDR and CDR2 SFDVKD. The CDR3 consists of 17 residues. V lost 4 bases to trimming and J lost 5 bases; unmatched junction nucleotides: 13. CDR3 sequence: CATSDRRTSGYSNEQYF. Written as DNA, the CDR3 is TGTGCCACCAGTGACCGCAGGACTAGCGGATATTCCAACGAGCAGTACTTC.